The present TCR beta chain was sequenced within a study of T cells in localized non-small cell lung cancer. Study-level points and caveats: The greatest T cell clonality was found in uninvolved adjacent lung (higher than in tumor). Across samples, adjacent lung featured a median roughly 50 of the top 100 tumor clones. A higher density of T cells in blood coincided with extended overall survival.

The repertoire was sequenced with immunoSEQ multiplex PCR; TCRdb's copy has only in-frame clones and lacks some. This sample has 43,000 or so clones, with roughly nine tenths found just once. This clone has a single count. Antigen specificity is unknown. This TCR came from a woman aged 40-75 years with stage II lung adenocarcinoma. Sequencing was performed on PBMCs, taken before any cancer treatment.

This chain's CDR3 is CASSEVGGASYEQYF. The CDR3 DNA sequence: TGTGCCAGCAGTGAAGTCGGGGGCGCCTCCTACGAGCAGTACTTC. V is TRBV6-1 and J is TRBJ2-7; D may be TRBD1 or TRBD2 (6 bases each). The CDR3 runs to 15 residues. Looked up from germline, CDR1 is MNHNS and CDR2 is SASEGT. The V end lost 1 base, the J end lost 0 bases, and 10 bases lay between the germline ends.